Below are 4 T cell receptor beta chains sequenced from a single sample in a study of blood T cell repertoires in COVID-19. Profiled with immunoSEQ multiplex PCR; TCRdb holds only in-frame clones, not every one. The sample has 80,000 to 90,000 clones, about four fifths seen once. The sequenced sample was peripheral blood. These receptor sequences come from a woman at least 80 years old with acute or convalescent COVID-19.

This clone was detected a few times. CDR3 sequence: CASWDSASGNTIYF. The DNA for the CDR3 is TGTGCCAGTTGGGACAGCGCCTCTGGAAACACCATATATTTT. This chain links TRBV10-3 with TRBJ1-3; 7 bases line up with TRBD1. Germline V lookup: CDR1 ENHRY, CDR2 SYGVKD. The junction had 6 bases not matched to a gene; V was cut back by 10 bases and J by 0 bases. The CDR3 length is 14 residues.

The chain employs TRBV4-1 and TRBJ2-7, with D perhaps TRBD2 (6 bases). The CDR3 consists of 13 residues. The germline V gene has CDR1 MGHRA and CDR2 YSYEKL. The germline V and J ends were trimmed by 0 bases and 6 bases, with 9 bases remaining between them. The CDR3 DNA follows: TGCGCCAGCAGCCAAGAAAGGGGAGGCGAGCAGTACTTC. This gives the protein CASSQERGGEQYF.

The chain is built from TRBV28 and TRBJ2-7; 7 bases are shared with TRBD1. Per the germline V gene, CDR1 is MDHEN and CDR2 is SYDVKM. V trimming: 6 bases; J trimming: 5 bases; junction bases outside the gene matches: 13. The CDR3 is made up of 15 amino acids. This CDR3 is CASSVGGQAAHEQYF. CDR3 sequence (DNA): TGTGCCAGCAGCGTGGGTGGACAGGCGGCCCACGAGCAGTACTTC.

The chain has TRBV5-1 and TRBJ1-4, with D tentatively TRBD1 (5 bases). With 5 bases removed from V and 4 bases from J, the gap between germline ends came to 12 bases. Germline lookup yields CDR1 SGHRS and CDR2 YFSETQ. This CDR3 has 14 residues. Here the CDR3 DNA reads TGCGCCAGCAGGATAGGAGGGGATAATGAAAAACTGTTTTTT. The encoded protein is CASRIGGDNEKLFF. The variable domain in full, with the rest retrieved from reference TRBV5-1 and TRBJ1-4, is KAGVTQTPRYLIKTRGQQVTLSCSPISGHRSVSWYQQTPGQGLQFLFEYFSETQRNKGNFPGRFSGRQFSNSRSEMNVSTLELGDSALYLCASRIGGDNEKLFFGSGTQLSVL.